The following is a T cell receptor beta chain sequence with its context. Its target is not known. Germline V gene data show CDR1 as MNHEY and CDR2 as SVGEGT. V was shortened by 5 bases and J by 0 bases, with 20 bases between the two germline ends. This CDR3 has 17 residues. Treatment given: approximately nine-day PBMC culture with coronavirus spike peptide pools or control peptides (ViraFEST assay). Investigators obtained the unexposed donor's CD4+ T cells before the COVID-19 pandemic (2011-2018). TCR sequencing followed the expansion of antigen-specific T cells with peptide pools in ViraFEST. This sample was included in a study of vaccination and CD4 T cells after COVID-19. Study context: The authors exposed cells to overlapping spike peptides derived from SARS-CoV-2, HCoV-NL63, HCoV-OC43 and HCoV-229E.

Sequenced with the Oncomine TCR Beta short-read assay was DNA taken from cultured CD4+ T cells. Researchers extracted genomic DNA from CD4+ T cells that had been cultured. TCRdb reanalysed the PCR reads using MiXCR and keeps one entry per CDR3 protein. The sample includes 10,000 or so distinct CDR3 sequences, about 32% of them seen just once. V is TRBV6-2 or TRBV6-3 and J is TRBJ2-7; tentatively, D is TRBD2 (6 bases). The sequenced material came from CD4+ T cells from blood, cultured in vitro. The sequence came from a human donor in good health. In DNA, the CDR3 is TGTGCCAGCAGTCCTCTCCTGGGACTTCCTAGCTCCTACGAGCAGTACTTC. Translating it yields CASSPLLGLPSSYEQYF.